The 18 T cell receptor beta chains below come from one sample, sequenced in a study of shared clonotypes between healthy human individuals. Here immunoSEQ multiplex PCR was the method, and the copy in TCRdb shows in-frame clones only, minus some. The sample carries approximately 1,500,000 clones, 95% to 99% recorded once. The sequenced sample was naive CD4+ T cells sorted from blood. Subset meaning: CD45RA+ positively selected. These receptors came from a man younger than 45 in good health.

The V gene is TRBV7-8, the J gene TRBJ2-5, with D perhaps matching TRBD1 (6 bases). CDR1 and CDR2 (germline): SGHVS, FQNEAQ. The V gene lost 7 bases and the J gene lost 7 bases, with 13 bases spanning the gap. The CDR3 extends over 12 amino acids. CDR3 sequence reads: CASTPQGGTQYF. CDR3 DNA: TGTGCCAGCACCCCCCAAGGGGGGACCCAGTACTTC.

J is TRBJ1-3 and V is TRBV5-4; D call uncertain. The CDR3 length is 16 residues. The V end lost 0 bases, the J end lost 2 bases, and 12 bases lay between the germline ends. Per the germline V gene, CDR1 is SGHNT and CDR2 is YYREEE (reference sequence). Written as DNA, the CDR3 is TGTGCCAGCAGCTTGGCCAATAGGGCGGCTGGAAACACCATATATTTT. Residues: CASSLANRAAGNTIYF.

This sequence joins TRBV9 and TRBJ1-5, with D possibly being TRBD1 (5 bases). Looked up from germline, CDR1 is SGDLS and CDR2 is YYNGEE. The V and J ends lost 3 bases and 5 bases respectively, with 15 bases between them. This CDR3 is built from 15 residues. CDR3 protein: CASSGGPAGHQPQHF. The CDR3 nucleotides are TGTGCCAGCAGCGGGGGACCGGCTGGTCATCAGCCCCAGCATTTT. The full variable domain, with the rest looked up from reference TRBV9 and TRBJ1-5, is DSGVTQTPKHLITATGQRVTLRCSPRSGDLSVYWYQQSLDQGLQFLIQYYNGEERAKGNILERFSAQQFPDLHSELNLSSLELGDSALYFCASSGGPAGHQPQHFGDGTRLSIL.

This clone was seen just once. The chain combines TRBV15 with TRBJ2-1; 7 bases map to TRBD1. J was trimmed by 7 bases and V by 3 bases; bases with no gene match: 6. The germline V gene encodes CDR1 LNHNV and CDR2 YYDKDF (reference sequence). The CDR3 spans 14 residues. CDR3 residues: CATSRTGSVNEQFF. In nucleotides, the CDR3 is TGTGCCACCAGCAGGACAGGGAGCGTTAATGAGCAGTTCTTC. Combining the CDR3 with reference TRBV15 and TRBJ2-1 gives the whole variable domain DAMVIQNPRYQVTQFGKPVTLSCSQTLNHNVMYWYQQKSSQAPKLLFHYYDKDFNNEADTPDNFQSRRPNTSFCFLDIRSPGLGDTAMYLCATSRTGSVNEQFFGPGTRLTVL.

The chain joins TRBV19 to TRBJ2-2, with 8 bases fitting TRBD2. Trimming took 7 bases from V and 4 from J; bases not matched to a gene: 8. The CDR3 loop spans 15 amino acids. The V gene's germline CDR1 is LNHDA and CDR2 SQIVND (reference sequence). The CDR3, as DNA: TGTGCCAGTAACGATGACGGGAGGGTCACCGGGGAGCTGTTTTTT. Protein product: CASNDDGRVTGELFF.

Here the CDR3 DNA reads TGTGCCAGCAGTAAGCAGCGAGATAATGAAAAACTGTTTTTT. Protein: CASSKQRDNEKLFF. The chain uses TRBV28 and TRBJ1-4, with D uncertain. V lost 5 bases to trimming and J lost 4 bases, with 11 bases between them. Germline V gene data show CDR1 as MDHEN and CDR2 as SYDVKM. The CDR3 covers 14 residues.

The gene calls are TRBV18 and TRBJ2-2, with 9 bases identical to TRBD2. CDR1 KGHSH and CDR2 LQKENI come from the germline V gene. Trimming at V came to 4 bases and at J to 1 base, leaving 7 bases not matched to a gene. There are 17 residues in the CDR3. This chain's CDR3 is CASSLISSGMNTGELFF. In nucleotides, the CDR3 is TGTGCCAGCTCACTCATCTCTAGCGGGATGAACACCGGGGAGCTGTTTTTT. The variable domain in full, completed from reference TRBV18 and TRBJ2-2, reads NAGVMQNPRHLVRRRGQEARLRCSPMKGHSHVYWYRQLPEEGLKFMVYLQKENIIDESGMPKERFSAEFPKEGPSILRIQQVVRGDSAAYFCASSLISSGMNTGELFFGEGSRLTVL.

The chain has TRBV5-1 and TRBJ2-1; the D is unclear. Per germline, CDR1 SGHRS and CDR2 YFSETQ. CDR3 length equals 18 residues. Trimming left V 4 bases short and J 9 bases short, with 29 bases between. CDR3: CASSQSIWTENPYGEQFF. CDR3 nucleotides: TGCGCCAGCAGCCAGTCGATCTGGACGGAGAATCCCTACGGTGAGCAGTTCTTC.

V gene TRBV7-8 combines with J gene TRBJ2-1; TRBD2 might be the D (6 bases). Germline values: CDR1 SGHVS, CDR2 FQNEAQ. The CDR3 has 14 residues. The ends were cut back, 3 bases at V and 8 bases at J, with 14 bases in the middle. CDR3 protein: CASSFREPIYEQFF. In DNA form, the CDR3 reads TGTGCCAGCAGCTTTCGGGAGCCCATATATGAGCAGTTCTTC.

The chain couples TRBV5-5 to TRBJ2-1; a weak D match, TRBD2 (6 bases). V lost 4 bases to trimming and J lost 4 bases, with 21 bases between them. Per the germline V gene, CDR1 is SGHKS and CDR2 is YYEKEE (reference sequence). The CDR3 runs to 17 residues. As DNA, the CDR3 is TGTGCCAGCAGCCGATCCCCGGTTGTCGCGGGATACAATGAGCAGTTCTTC. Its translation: CASSRSPVVAGYNEQFF.

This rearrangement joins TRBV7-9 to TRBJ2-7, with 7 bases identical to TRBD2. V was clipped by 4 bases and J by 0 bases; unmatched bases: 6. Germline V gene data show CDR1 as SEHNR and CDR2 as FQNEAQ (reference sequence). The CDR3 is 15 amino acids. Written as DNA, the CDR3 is TGTGCCAGCAGCTACGTAGCGGGCAGCTCCTACGAGCAGTACTTC. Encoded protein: CASSYVAGSSYEQYF.

This chain's CDR3 is CASSQEGTGLAGRSYEQYF. The CDR3 DNA is TGCGCCAGCAGCCAAGAGGGGACAGGGCTAGCGGGAAGGAGTTACGAGCAGTACTTC. The chain joins TRBV4-3 to TRBJ2-7; D tentatively reads TRBD1 or TRBD2 (9 bases each). The CDR3 has 19 amino acids. CDR1 and CDR2 (germline): LGHNA, YSLEER. Trimming removed 0 bases from V and 4 bases from J, with 25 bases in between.

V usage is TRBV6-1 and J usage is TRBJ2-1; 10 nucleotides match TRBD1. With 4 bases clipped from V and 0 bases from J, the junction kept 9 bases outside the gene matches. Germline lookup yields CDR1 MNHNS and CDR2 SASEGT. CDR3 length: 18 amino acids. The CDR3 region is CASSGTGQGKSSYNEQFF. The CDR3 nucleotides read TGTGCCAGCAGTGGGACGGGACAGGGGAAGAGCTCCTACAATGAGCAGTTCTTC.

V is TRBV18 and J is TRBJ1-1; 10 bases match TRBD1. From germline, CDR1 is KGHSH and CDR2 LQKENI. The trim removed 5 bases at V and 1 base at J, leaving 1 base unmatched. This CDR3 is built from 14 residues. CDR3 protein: CASSRDRGNTEAFF. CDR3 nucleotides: TGTGCCAGCTCAAGGGACAGGGGGAACACTGAAGCTTTCTTT.

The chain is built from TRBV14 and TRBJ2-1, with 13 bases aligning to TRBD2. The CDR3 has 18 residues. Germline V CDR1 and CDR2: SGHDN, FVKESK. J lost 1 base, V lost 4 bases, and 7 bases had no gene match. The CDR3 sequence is CASSPWTSGRRSYNEQFF. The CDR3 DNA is TGTGCCAGCAGCCCCTGGACTAGCGGGAGACGATCCTACAATGAGCAGTTCTTC.

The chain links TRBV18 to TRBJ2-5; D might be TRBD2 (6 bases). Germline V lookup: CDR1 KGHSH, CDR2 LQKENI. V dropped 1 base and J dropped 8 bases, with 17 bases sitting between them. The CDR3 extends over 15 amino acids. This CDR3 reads CASSPQQPGGATQYF. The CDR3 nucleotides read TGTGCCAGCTCACCACAACAGCCCGGGGGTGCAACCCAGTACTTC.

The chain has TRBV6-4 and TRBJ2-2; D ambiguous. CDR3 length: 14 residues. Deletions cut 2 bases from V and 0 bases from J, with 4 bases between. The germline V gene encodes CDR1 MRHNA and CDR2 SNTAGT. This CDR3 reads CASSDNSNTGELFF. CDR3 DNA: TGTGCCAGCAGTGACAATTCGAACACCGGGGAGCTGTTTTTT.

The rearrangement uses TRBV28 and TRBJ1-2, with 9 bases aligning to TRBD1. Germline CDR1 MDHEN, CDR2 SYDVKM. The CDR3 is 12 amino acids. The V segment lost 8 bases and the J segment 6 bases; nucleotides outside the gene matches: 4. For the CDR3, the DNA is TGTGCCAGCGGACAGGGGCCAAATGGCTACACCTTC. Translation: CASGQGPNGYTF.